Shown below are 20 T cell receptor beta chains from a single sample sequenced in a study of Ad26.COV2.S vaccination and SARS-CoV-2 variants. The method was immunoSEQ multiplex PCR; TCRdb's version includes in-frame clones alone and lacks a portion of them. The profile shows about 250,000 clones, about 90% of them singletons. The sample's treatment: roughly 20 received Ad26.COV2.S at low or high dose, single or two shots; a few received placebo; per-sample allocation not given. Following the first vaccine or placebo injection, samples were taken on day 63. The source material was peripheral blood, sampled in a trial of Ad26.COV2.S vaccine versus placebo. All receptors derive from a person between 18 and 65 years old who received the Ad26.COV2.S COVID-19 vaccine or a placebo.

The chain carries TRBV27 and TRBJ2-4, with D hard to call. The V gene's germline CDR1 is MNHEY and CDR2 SMNVEV (reference sequence). V gave up 7 bases and J gave up 5 bases, with 12 bases separating them. This CDR3 is built from 13 residues. This CDR3 is CASIPRTENIQYF. The CDR3 DNA reads TGTGCCAGCATCCCACGGACGGAAAACATTCAGTACTTC.

This chain joins TRBV15 and TRBJ1-2; D perhaps matches TRBD1 (5 bases). Trimming took off 2 bases at V and 6 bases at J, with 13 bases between the two ends. The germline V gene encodes CDR1 LNHNV and CDR2 YYDKDF (reference sequence). The CDR3 is 14 residues long. CDR3 region: CATSRRGLVDGYTF. The CDR3 DNA follows: TGTGCCACCAGCAGACGGGGCCTGGTGGATGGCTACACCTTC. Full variable domain (missing parts from reference TRBV15 and TRBJ1-2): DAMVIQNPRYQVTQFGKPVTLSCSQTLNHNVMYWYQQKSSQAPKLLFHYYDKDFNNEADTPDNFQSRRPNTSFCFLDIRSPGLGDTAMYLCATSRRGLVDGYTFGSGTRLTVV.

This chain joins TRBV6-5 and TRBJ2-7; 11 bases are shared with TRBD2. This CDR3 region has 15 residues. V lost 5 bases to trimming and J lost 0 bases; unmatched junction nucleotides: 3. The germline CDR1 and CDR2 sequences are MNHEY and SVGAGI. The CDR3 bases are TGTGCCAGCAGTCTAGCGGGGGGCGACTCCTACGAGCAGTACTTC. Translated: CASSLAGGDSYEQYF.

The V call is TRBV7-6, the J call TRBJ2-3, with TRBD2 identical over 7 bases. With 6 bases clipped from V and 2 bases from J, the junction kept 11 bases outside the gene matches. The CDR3 is made up of 16 amino acids. CDR1 and CDR2 (germline): SGHVS, FNYEAQ. This CDR3 is CASSPTSGGTTDTQYF. The CDR3 nucleotides are TGTGCCAGCAGTCCTACTTCCGGGGGGACCACAGATACGCAGTATTTT.

The rearrangement links TRBV30 to TRBJ2-7; TRBD1 might be the D (5 bases). Looked up from germline, CDR1 is GTSNPN and CDR2 is SVGIG (reference sequence). Trimming took 8 bases from V and 3 from J, leaving 14 bases between them. The CDR3 covers 12 residues. For the CDR3, the DNA is TGTGCCAGCAGGGTAAGGGGCTACGAGCAGTACTTC. Its protein is CASRVRGYEQYF.

This clone has only one observation. V is TRBV6-1 and J is TRBJ2-5; no clear D. Germline CDR1 reads MNHNS; CDR2 reads SASEGT. CDR3 length: 13 residues. The V end was cut by 3 bases, the J end by 5 bases, with 10 bases between. The DNA of the CDR3 is TGTGCCAGCAGTGATGCTCAATTGGAGACCCAGTACTTC. Translation gives CASSDAQLETQYF.

Many counts were recorded for this clone. This chain uses TRBV5-4 with TRBJ1-1; no clear D gene. Germline V gene sequence: CDR1 SGHNT, CDR2 YYREEE (reference sequence). V lost 0 bases, J lost 8 bases, and 8 bases lay in between. The CDR3 loop spans 12 amino acids. This CDR3 is CASSLGQQEAFF. CDR3 sequence (DNA): TGTGCCAGCAGCTTGGGGCAGCAAGAAGCTTTCTTT.

The chain combines TRBV19 with TRBJ1-2, with a weak D call TRBD1 (5 bases). The germline gives CDR1 LNHDA, CDR2 SQIVND (reference sequence). The CDR3 extends over 14 amino acids. Trimming stripped 5 bases from V and 4 bases from J, with 14 bases between. As DNA, the CDR3 is TGTGCCAGTAGTCCCCGCACAGGACCCTATGGCTACACCTTC. Translation gives CASSPRTGPYGYTF.

Only a few counts were recorded for this clone. The chain couples TRBV7-6 to TRBJ2-2; 9 bases map to TRBD2. The CDR3 extends over 16 amino acids. Germline V lookup: CDR1 SGHVS, CDR2 FNYEAQ. V lost 5 bases to trimming and J lost 5 bases; unmatched junction nucleotides: 9. As DNA, the CDR3 is TGTGCCAGCAGCCGTAGACTAGCGGACGGAACCGGGGAGCTGTTTTTT. It encodes CASSRRLADGTGELFF. Variable domain in full (rest from reference TRBV7-6 and TRBJ2-2): GAGVSQSPRYKVTKRGQDVALRCDPISGHVSLYWYRQALGQGPEFLTYFNYEAQQDKSGLPNDRFSAERPEGSISTLTIQRTEQRDSAMYRCASSRRLADGTGELFFGEGSRLTVL.

V gene TRBV7-7 combines with J gene TRBJ2-7; D is perhaps TRBD1 or TRBD2 (5 bases each). Trimming removed 0 bases at V and 2 bases at J, with 11 bases between. The CDR3 has 15 residues. Germline V gives CDR1 SSHAT, CDR2 FNYEAQ (reference sequence). CDR3 region: CASSLALGETYEQYF. CDR3 nucleotides: TGTGCCAGCAGCTTAGCTTTGGGGGAGACCTACGAGCAGTACTTC.

The V gene is TRBV24-1, the J gene TRBJ2-2; no clear D. The CDR3 runs to 15 residues. The V end lost 2 bases, the J end lost 6 bases, and 12 bases lay between the germline ends. Looked up from germline, CDR1 is KGHDR and CDR2 is SFDVKD. The CDR3 is CATSDSLFEPGELFF. CDR3 DNA: TGTGCCACCAGTGATTCGCTGTTCGAGCCCGGGGAGCTGTTTTTT.

V and J are TRBV6-6 and TRBJ1-1, with D possibly matching TRBD1 (6 bases). The V end lost 7 bases, the J end lost 0 bases, and 15 bases lay between the germline ends. Germline CDR1 and CDR2: MNHNY and SVGAGI (reference sequence). The CDR3 is 15 residues long. The CDR3 DNA reads as TGTGCCAGCACAAGTACCCGGGACATGAACACTGAAGCTTTCTTT. Residues: CASTSTRDMNTEAFF.

This rearrangement joins TRBV6-2 or TRBV6-3 to TRBJ2-3, with unresolved D. The V gene's germline CDR1 is MNHEY and CDR2 SVGEGT. V was clipped by 2 bases and J by 2 bases, with 11 bases between them. This CDR3 spans 15 amino acids. The CDR3 region has the DNA TGTGCCAGCAGTTACACTCCTACGGTCACAGATACGCAGTATTTT. Translating it yields CASSYTPTVTDTQYF.

V and J are TRBV5-5 and TRBJ2-7, with 11 bases identical to TRBD1. CDR3 length equals 15 residues. The germline V gene has CDR1 SGHKS and CDR2 YYEKEE (reference sequence). J gave up 5 bases and V 4 bases, and 8 bases lay outside the gene matches. The CDR3 spells CASSHGQGALDEQYF. For the CDR3, the DNA is TGTGCCAGCAGCCATGGACAGGGGGCTTTGGACGAGCAGTACTTC.

This rearrangement joins TRBV25-1 to TRBJ1-2; D ambiguous. The V end lost 4 bases, the J end lost 4 bases, and 10 bases lay between the germline ends. Germline CDR1 MGHDK, CDR2 SYGVNS. The CDR3 is made up of 13 amino acids. The CDR3, as DNA: TGTGCCAGCAGTGGAGGCTTAACCTATGGCTACACCTTC. Protein: CASSGGLTYGYTF.

V usage is TRBV6-5 and J usage is TRBJ1-4, with 10 bases matching TRBD1. The CDR3 loop spans 15 amino acids. CDR1 and CDR2 (germline): MNHEY, SVGAGI. V gave up 6 bases and J gave up 6 bases; unmatched junction bases: 7. The CDR3 loop reads CASSPAGTGDEKLFF. In nucleotides, the CDR3 is TGTGCCAGCAGCCCGGCCGGGACAGGGGATGAAAAACTGTTTTTT.

This clone was counted only a few times. The CDR3 sequence: CASSQGRGAYYEQYF. For the CDR3, the DNA is TGTGCCAGCAGCCAAGGGCGGGGAGCTTACTACGAGCAGTACTTC. V is TRBV3-1 (or the pseudogene TRBV3-2) and J is TRBJ2-7; tentative D call: TRBD2 (6 bases). CDR3 length: 15 residues. Deletions cut 1 base from V and 3 bases from J, with 13 bases between. CDR1 is LGHDT, CDR2 YNNKEL, per germline (reference sequence).

The rearrangement joins TRBV28 to TRBJ1-4, with 7 bases lining up with TRBD1. The CDR3 consists of 15 residues. Germline V gives CDR1 MDHEN, CDR2 SYDVKM. Trimming at V came to 3 bases and at J to 4 bases, leaving 5 bases not matched to a gene. The CDR3, as DNA: TGTGCCAGCAGTTTCCAGGGGGTTGATAATGAAAAACTGTTTTTT. Residues: CASSFQGVDNEKLFF.

The rearrangement links TRBV10-3 to TRBJ2-7; the match to TRBD2 covers 8 bases. Germline V gene data show CDR1 as ENHRY and CDR2 as SYGVKD. CDR3 length: 14 amino acids. The V and J ends lost 9 bases and 4 bases, in that order; junction bases with no gene match: 11. The CDR3 DNA is TGTGCCATTTCCCCAGCGGGGGAAAGGTACGAGCAGTACTTC. Its translation is CAISPAGERYEQYF.

This clone was seen a single time. The V call is TRBV3-1 (or the pseudogene TRBV3-2), the J call TRBJ2-3, with D possibly being TRBD2 (6 bases). Germline V gene sequence: CDR1 LGHDT, CDR2 YNNKEL (reference sequence). The V end was cut by 3 bases, the J end by 9 bases, with 16 bases between. The CDR3 is 14 amino acids. The CDR3 bases are TGTGCCAGCAGCCACGTACTACAGGAGGGGACGCAGTATTTT. This gives the protein CASSHVLQEGTQYF.